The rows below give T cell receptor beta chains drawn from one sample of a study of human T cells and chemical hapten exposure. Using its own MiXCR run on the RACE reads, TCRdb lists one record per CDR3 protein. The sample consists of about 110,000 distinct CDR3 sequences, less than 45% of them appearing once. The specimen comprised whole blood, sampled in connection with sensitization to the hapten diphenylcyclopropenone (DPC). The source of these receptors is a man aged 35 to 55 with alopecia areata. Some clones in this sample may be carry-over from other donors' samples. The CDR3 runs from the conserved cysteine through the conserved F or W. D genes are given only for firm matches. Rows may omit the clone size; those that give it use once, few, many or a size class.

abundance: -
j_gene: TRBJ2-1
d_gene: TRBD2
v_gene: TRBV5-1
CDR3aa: CASSGASGSYNEQFF
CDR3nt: TGCGCCAGCAGCGGAGCTAGCGGATCCTACAATGAGCAGTTCTTC

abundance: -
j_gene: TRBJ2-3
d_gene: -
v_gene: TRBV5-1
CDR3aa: CASSPADRLADTQYF
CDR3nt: TGCGCCAGCAGCCCGGCTGACAGGCTGGCAGATACGCAGTATTTT

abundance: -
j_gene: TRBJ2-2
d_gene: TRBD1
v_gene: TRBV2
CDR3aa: CASQTRTGDGELFF
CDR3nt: TGTGCCAGCCAAACTCGGACAGGGGACGGGGAGCTGTTTTTT

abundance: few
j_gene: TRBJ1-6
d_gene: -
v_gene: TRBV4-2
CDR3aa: CASSQDTRGKNSPLHF
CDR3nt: TGTGCCAGCAGCCAAGATACTCGAGGGAAAAATTCACCCCTCCACTTT

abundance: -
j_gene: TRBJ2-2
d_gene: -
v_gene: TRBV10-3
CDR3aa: CAISTSGELFF
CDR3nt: TGTGCCATCAGTACTAGCGGGGAGCTGTTTTTT

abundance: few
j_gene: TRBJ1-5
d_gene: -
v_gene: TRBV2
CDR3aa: CASSETFDQPQHF
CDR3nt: TGTGCCAGCAGTGAGACTTTTGATCAGCCCCAGCATTTT

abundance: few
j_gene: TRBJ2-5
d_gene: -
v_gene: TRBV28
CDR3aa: CASSLDSPQYF
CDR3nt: TGTGCCAGCAGTCTCGATAGCCCCCAGTACTTC

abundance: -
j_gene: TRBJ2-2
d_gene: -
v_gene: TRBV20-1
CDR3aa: CSARDSRGGTGELFF
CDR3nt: TGCAGTGCTAGAGATTCCAGGGGGGGGACCGGGGAGCTGTTTTTT

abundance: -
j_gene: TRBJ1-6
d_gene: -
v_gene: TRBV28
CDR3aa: CASSSPLPNSPLHF
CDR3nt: TGTGCCAGCAGTTCCCCTTTACCAAATTCACCCCTCCACTTT

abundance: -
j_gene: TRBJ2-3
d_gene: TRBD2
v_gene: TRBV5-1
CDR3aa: CASSSPGVLTSGSTDTQYF
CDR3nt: TGCGCCAGCAGCTCCCCCGGTGTGTTGACTAGCGGGAGTACAGATACGCAGTATTTT

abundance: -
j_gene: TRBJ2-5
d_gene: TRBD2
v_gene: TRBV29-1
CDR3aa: CSVSAGTSGRETQYF
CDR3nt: TGCAGCGTCTCAGCCGGGACTAGCGGGAGAGAGACCCAGTACTTC

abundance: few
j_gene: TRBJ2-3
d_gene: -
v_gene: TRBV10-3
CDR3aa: CAISGTLGDTQYF
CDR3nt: TGTGCCATCAGTGGGACTTTGGGAGATACGCAGTATTTT

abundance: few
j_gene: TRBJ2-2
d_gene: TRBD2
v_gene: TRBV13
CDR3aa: CASSFGIYRREKNTGELFF
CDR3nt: TGTGCCAGCAGCTTTGGTATTTATAGGCGGGAGAAGAACACCGGGGAGCTGTTTTTT

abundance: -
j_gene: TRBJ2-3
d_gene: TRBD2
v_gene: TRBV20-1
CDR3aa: CSAREGRRGGGTDTQYF
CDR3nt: TGCAGTGCTAGAGAGGGCCGTCGCGGGGGTGGCACAGATACGCAGTATTTT

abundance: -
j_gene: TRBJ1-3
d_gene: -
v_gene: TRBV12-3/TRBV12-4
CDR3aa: CASSPSGSSGNTIYF
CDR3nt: TGTGCCAGCAGTCCATCTGGGAGCTCTGGAAACACCATATATTTT

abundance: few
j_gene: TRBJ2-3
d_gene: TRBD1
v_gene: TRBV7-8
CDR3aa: CASSMWDSSTDTQYF
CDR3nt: TGTGCCAGCAGCATGTGGGACAGTAGCACAGATACGCAGTATTTT

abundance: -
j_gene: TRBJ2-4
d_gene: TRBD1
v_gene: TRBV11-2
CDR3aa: CASSLFPATPGGLNIQYF
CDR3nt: TGTGCCAGCAGCTTATTCCCCGCAACACCAGGGGGCTTGAACATTCAGTACTTC

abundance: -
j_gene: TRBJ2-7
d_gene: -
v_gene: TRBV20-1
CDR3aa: CSAQVGANVYEQYF
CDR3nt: TGCAGTGCCCAGGTTGGGGCAAACGTTTACGAGCAGTACTTC

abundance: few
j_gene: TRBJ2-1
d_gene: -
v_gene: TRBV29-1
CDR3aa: CSVEDLTGHYNEQFF
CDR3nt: TGCAGCGTTGAAGATCTTACAGGGCACTACAATGAGCAGTTCTTC

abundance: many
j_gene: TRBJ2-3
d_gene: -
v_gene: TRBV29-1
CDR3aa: CSVLGGATDTQYF
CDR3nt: TGCAGCGTTCTCGGCGGTGCCACAGATACGCAGTATTTT

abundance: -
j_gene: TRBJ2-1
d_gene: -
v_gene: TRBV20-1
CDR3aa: CSASVNREGDEQFF
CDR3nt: TGCAGTGCTAGTGTCAACAGGGAAGGCGATGAGCAGTTCTTC

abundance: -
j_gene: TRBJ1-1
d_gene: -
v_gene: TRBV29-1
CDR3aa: CSVETIKAFF
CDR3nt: TGCAGCGTTGAGACCATCAAAGCTTTCTTT

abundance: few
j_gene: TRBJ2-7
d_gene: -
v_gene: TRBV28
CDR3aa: CATVGWSSYEQYF
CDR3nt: TGTGCCACCGTCGGCTGGAGCTCCTACGAGCAGTACTTC

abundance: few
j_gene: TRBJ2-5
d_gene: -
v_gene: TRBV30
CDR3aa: CAWSQETQYF
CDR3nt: TGTGCCTGGAGTCAGGAGACCCAGTACTTC

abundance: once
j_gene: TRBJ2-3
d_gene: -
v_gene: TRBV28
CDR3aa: CASKGSADTQYF
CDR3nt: TGTGCCAGCAAAGGATCGGCAGATACGCAGTATTTT

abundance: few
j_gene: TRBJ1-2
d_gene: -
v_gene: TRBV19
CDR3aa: CASSTTLGAGYGYTF
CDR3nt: TGTGCCAGTAGTACGACTTTGGGGGCTGGGTATGGCTACACCTTC

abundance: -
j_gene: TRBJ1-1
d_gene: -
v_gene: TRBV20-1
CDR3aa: CSAIKGMNTEAFF
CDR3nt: TGCAGTGCTATTAAAGGGATGAACACTGAAGCTTTCTTT

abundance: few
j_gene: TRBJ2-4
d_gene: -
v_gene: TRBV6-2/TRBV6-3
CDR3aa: CASSYSNGAKNIQYF
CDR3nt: TGTGCCAGCAGTTACTCGAACGGGGCCAAAAACATTCAGTACTTC

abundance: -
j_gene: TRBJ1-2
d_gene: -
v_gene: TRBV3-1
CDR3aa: CASSQGSTANYGYTF
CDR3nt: TGTGCCAGCAGCCAAGGATCGACAGCTAACTATGGCTACACCTTC

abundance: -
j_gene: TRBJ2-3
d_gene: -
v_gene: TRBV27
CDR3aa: CASGRTGQGTDTQYF
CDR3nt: TGTGCCAGCGGAAGGACGGGGCAGGGCACAGATACGCAGTATTTT

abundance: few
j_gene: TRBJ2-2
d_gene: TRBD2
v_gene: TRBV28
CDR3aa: CASKKAGGGTGELFF
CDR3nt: TGTGCCAGCAAGAAGGCGGGAGGGGGCACCGGGGAGCTGTTTTTT

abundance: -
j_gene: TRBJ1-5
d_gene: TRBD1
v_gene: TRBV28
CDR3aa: CASSIAGQEFQPQHF
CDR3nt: TGTGCCAGCAGTATAGCGGGACAGGAGTTTCAGCCCCAGCATTTT

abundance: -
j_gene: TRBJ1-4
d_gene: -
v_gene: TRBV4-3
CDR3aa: CASSQDRARDEKLFF
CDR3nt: TGCGCCAGCAGCCAAGACAGGGCCAGGGATGAAAAACTGTTTTTT

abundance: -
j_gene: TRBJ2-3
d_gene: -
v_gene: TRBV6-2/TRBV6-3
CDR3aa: CASSSTGNTQYF
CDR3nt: TGTGCCAGCAGTTCAACAGGGAACACGCAGTATTTT

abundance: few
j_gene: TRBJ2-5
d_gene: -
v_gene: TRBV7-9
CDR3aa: CASSPHQETQYF
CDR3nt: TGTGCCAGCAGCCCCCACCAGGAGACCCAGTACTTC

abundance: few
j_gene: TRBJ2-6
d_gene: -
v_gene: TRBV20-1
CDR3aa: CSAWAPGANVLTF
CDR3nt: TGCAGTGCTTGGGCCCCTGGGGCCAACGTCCTGACTTTC

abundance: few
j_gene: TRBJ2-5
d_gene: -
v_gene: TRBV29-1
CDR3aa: CSVDRQQPETQYF
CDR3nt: TGCAGCGTTGATAGGCAACAGCCAGAGACCCAGTACTTC

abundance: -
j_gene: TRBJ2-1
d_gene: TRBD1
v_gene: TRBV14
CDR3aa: CASRPRGSSYNEQFF
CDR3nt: TGTGCCAGCAGACCCAGGGGGAGCTCCTACAATGAGCAGTTCTTC

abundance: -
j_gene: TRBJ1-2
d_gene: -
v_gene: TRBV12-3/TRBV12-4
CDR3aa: CASSPTDSPLGYTF
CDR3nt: TGTGCCAGCAGCCCTACAGACAGCCCCCTGGGCTACACCTTC

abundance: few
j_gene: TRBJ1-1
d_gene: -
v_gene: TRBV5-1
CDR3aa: CASKFQGGDEAFF
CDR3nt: TGCGCCAGCAAATTTCAGGGAGGGGATGAAGCTTTCTTT